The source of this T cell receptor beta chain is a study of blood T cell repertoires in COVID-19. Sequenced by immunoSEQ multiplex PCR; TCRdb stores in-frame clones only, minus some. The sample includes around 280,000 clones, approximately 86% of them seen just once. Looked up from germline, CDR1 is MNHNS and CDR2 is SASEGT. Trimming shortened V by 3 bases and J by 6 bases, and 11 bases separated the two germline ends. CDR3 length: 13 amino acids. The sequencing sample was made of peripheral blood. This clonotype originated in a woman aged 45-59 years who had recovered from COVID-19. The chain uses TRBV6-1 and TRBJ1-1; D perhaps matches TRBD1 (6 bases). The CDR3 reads CASSETGFPEAFF. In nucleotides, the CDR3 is TGTGCCAGCAGTGAGACAGGTTTCCCTGAAGCTTTCTTT.